Following are 13 T cell receptor beta chains from one sample sequenced in a study of T cells in Graves' hyperthyroidism and ophthalmopathy. Amplified TCR beta CDR3 regions came from RNA transcripts. A set of HTBI primers served as the primers for a first-round RT-PCR of the TCR CDR3. Each CDR3 protein is one row after TCRdb ran MiXCR on the multiplex PCR reads. The sample has hundreds of thousands of distinct CDR3 sequences, more than 20% seen once. The sequenced material came from blood. The receptors shown here come from a man in his thirties or forties with Graves' ophthalmopathy.

The chain has TRBV6-2 or TRBV6-3 and TRBJ1-5, with D possibly matching TRBD1 (6 bases). The CDR3 has 16 residues. Trimming left V 5 bases short and J 5 bases short, with 19 bases between. Germline-derived CDR1 and CDR2 are MNHEY and SVGEGT. CDR3 residues: CASSPKTGGIYQPQHF. The CDR3 DNA sequence: TGTGCCAGCAGTCCAAAAACGGGGGGCATCTATCAGCCCCAGCATTTT.

This clonotype showed up just a few times. The chain carries TRBV7-3 and TRBJ2-3; TRBD2 might be the D (7 bases). Trimming pared 3 bases from V and 5 bases from J, leaving 18 bases between. This CDR3 has 16 residues. Germline values: CDR1 SGHTA, CDR2 FQGTGA. CDR3 bases: TGTGCCAGCAGCTTCAGTGGGGGGGCGATGGGAGATACGCAGTATTTT. As protein: CASSFSGGAMGDTQYF.

This clonotype has a count of ten or more. This chain links TRBV7-2 with TRBJ2-3; 7 bases map to TRBD2. J gave up 0 bases and V 4 bases, and 13 bases lay outside the gene matches. The CDR3 sequence is 18 residues long. Germline V gives CDR1 SGHTA, CDR2 FQGNSA. This chain's CDR3 is CASSSSPGTITSTDTQYF. CDR3 nucleotides: TGTGCCAGCAGCTCGTCCCCCGGGACTATAACTAGCACAGATACGCAGTATTTT. The full variable domain, with the rest looked up from reference TRBV7-2 and TRBJ2-3, is GAGVSQSPSNKVTEKGKDVELRCDPISGHTALYWYRQSLGQGLEFLIYFQGNSAPDKSGLPSDRFSAERTGGSVSTLTIQRTQQEDSAVYLCASSSSPGTITSTDTQYFGPGTRLTVL.

This clonotype showed up just a few times. The rearrangement uses TRBV3-1 and TRBJ2-2, with D unresolved. Germline CDR1 is LGHDT and CDR2 is YNNKEL (reference sequence). This CDR3 has 15 residues. V dropped 0 bases and J dropped 1 base, with 6 bases sitting between them. The CDR3 spells CASSQDGVNTGELFF. The CDR3 DNA sequence: TGTGCCAGCAGCCAAGATGGGGTGAACACCGGGGAGCTGTTTTTT.

This clonotype showed up just a few times. The V gene is TRBV6-5, the J gene TRBJ2-3, with D tentatively TRBD1 (6 bases). The CDR3 has 15 amino acids. Germline assignment: CDR1 MNHEY and CDR2 SVGAGI. Trimming removed 0 bases from V and 2 bases from J, with 9 bases in between. CDR3 protein: CASSYSNRATDTQYF. Here the CDR3 DNA reads TGTGCCAGCAGTTACTCCAACAGGGCCACAGATACGCAGTATTTT.

The sample holds many counts of this clonotype. The gene calls are TRBV28 and TRBJ2-1; possibly TRBD2 for D (7 bases). The CDR3 spans 20 residues. Looked up from germline, CDR1 is MDHEN and CDR2 is SYDVKM. V dropped 0 bases and J dropped 10 bases, with 31 bases sitting between them. The CDR3 protein is CASSLWRGRGGEGGRKEQFF. In DNA form, the CDR3 reads TGTGCCAGCAGTTTATGGCGGGGGAGGGGGGGCGAAGGTGGGAGGAAGGAGCAGTTCTTC. The full variable domain, rest sourced from reference TRBV28 and TRBJ2-1, is DVKVTQSSRYLVKRTGEKVFLECVQDMDHENMFWYRQDPGLGLRLIYFSYDVKMKEKGDIPEGYSVSREKKERFSLILESASTNQTSMYLCASSLWRGRGGEGGRKEQFFGPGTRLTVL.

This clonotype was observed many times. The chain employs TRBV28 and TRBJ2-1; D call uncertain. The CDR3 loop spans 16 amino acids. CDR1 is MDHEN, CDR2 SYDVKM, per germline. Trimming cost V 5 bases and J 0 bases, with 14 bases left between them. The CDR3 DNA reads TGTGCCAGCAGTCCCCCGACGGAGAGCTCCTACAATGAGCAGTTCTTC. The encoded protein is CASSPPTESSYNEQFF.

This clonotype appeared a few times. The rearrangement uses TRBV29-1 and TRBJ2-2, with D possibly TRBD1 on 6 matching bases. V lost 4 bases to trimming and J lost 7 bases, with 13 bases between them. This CDR3 comprises 13 residues. Germline V gene data show CDR1 as SQVTM and CDR2 as ANQGSEA. The CDR3 protein is CSVGEGGFGELFF. The CDR3, as DNA: TGCAGCGTTGGGGAAGGGGGTTTCGGGGAGCTGTTTTTT.

The chain carries TRBV2 and TRBJ2-3, with TRBD2 matching 7 bases. V lost 11 bases and J lost 5; bases outside the gene matches: 16. The CDR3 runs 15 residues. Germline CDR1 SNHLY, CDR2 FYNNEI. CDR3 DNA: TGTGCCTACCCCGGGGGGTCCGGGAATCTAGATACGCAGTATTTT. This sequence encodes CAYPGGSGNLDTQYF. The full variable domain, completed using reference TRBV2 and TRBJ2-3, is EPEVTQTPSHQVTQMGQEVILRCVPISNHLYFYWYRQILGQKVEFLVSFYNNEISEKSEIFDDQFSVERPDGSNFTLKIRSTKLEDSAMYFCAYPGGSGNLDTQYFGPGTRLTVL.

The rearrangement joins TRBV6-5 to TRBJ2-3, with D hard to call. Trimming cost V 2 bases and J 4 bases, with 10 bases left between them. This CDR3 comprises 14 residues. CDR1 and CDR2 from the germline V gene are MNHEY and SVGAGI. CDR3 sequence reads: CASSYAEPPDTQYF. For the CDR3, the DNA is TGTGCCAGCAGTTACGCGGAACCGCCAGATACGCAGTATTTT.

This clonotype was recorded many times. The chain carries TRBV20-1 and TRBJ2-7, with 9 bases aligning to TRBD2. The trim removed 0 bases at V and 7 bases at J, leaving 7 bases unmatched. This CDR3 has 14 amino acids. Germline V CDR1 and CDR2: DFQATT, SNEGSKA (reference sequence). CDR3 amino acids: CSARDRLAGNEQYF. In DNA, the CDR3 is TGCAGTGCTAGAGATCGGCTAGCGGGAAATGAGCAGTACTTC.

The CDR3 sequence: CASSFFNRGSSYEQYF. CDR3 coding DNA: TGTGCCAGCAGCTTCTTCAACCGTGGGAGCTCCTACGAGCAGTACTTC. This chain uses TRBV7-2 with TRBJ2-7; D is perhaps TRBD2 (5 bases). V dropped 3 bases and J dropped 0 bases, with 15 bases sitting between them. The CDR3 is 16 residues long. Germline CDR1 SGHTA, CDR2 FQGNSA.

This clonotype was seen ten or more times. J is TRBJ2-7 and V is TRBV7-2; D not resolved. This CDR3 contains 13 residues. Germline V CDR1 and CDR2: SGHTA, FQGNSA. The V gene lost 5 bases and the J gene lost 3 bases, with 11 bases spanning the gap. The CDR3 loop reads CASSGRQGYEQYF. CDR3 bases: TGTGCCAGCAGCGGGCGACAAGGCTACGAGCAGTACTTC.